One T cell receptor (beta chain) is described in this entry. Its antigen remains undetermined. Base qualities are missing; no much larger clone stands one base away. These data belong to a study of tumor-infiltrating lymphocytes in localized non-small cell lung cancer (dated by TCRdb to the early 2020s). Study-level background: The cohort included patients whose samples were collected after neoadjuvant chemotherapy, as well as both smokers and never-smokers and several histologies. Flow cytometry, multiplex immunofluorescence, RNA-seq, exome sequencing and proteomics were applied to the same patients as TCR sequencing, which was one of several integrated assays. Each patient contributed resected tumor tissue and uninvolved lung tissue from the same patient, described as non-adjacent to the tumor. The overall ICON cohort comprised under 170 surgical patients with localized non-small cell lung cancer whose tumors were resected. A total of 60 or so patients were included in the paired tumor versus uninvolved lung comparison of immunoSEQ T-cell fraction.

Study-level results and caveats: TCRbeta sequencing supported higher T cell infiltration in tumors than in uninvolved lung tissue, consistent with immunofluorescence CD3 counts. Because different assays used different pieces of the same tissue, technical variation could not be distinguished from intratumor heterogeneity. Since assay coverage differed from patient to patient depending on how much tissue was available, TCR sequencing was done for only a subset of the cohort. TCR-derived T-cell fraction did not differ between the flow cytometry-defined immunotypes IM1 (good prognosis) and IM2 (poor prognosis).

The T-cell fraction in tumor and uninvolved lung tissue was provided by TCR sequencing with the immunoSEQ assay. The original pipeline was this. To analyze survival, patients were divided into a high T-cell fraction group (upper tertile) and a low T-cell fraction group (lower two tertiles), and the two groups were compared using a log-rank test. A signed-rank test was used to check for differences in T-cell fraction between paired tumor and uninvolved lung. Sourced from immuneACCESS, this table was stored by TCRdb with only in-frame sequences that have V and J called. A share of the clones is absent; for the studies checked, an unresolved V gene accounts for under half, and the remainder has no known explanation. The V and J calls and the clone size are those of that table, but D and trimming were determined from the DNA. This sample lists some 3,100 clones; over 60% were detected once. 17% of the sample is held by the ten biggest clonotypes.

Enrollment in ICON was initiated in the first half of 2016, and the last patient was enrolled in 2018. In a subcohort of 76 patients, fresh tumor and matched uninvolved tissue were collected for in-depth immune analyses, with TCR sequencing among those analyses. No cell sorting was done, and TCR sequencing was instead run on DNA isolated from bulk tissue. Trimming costs V 3 bases and J 3 bases, and their ends lie 11 bases apart. CDR1 and CDR2 are read off the germline V gene (reference sequence) as LNHDA and SQIVND. The CDR3 runs 14 amino acids, cysteine and phenylalanine included. Only the CDR3 region is kept as DNA, spanning 42 bases read in frame from base 1.

The clonotype was recovered from a human donor with non-small cell lung cancer. Sequencing was done on a sample of uninvolved lung tissue not adjacent to the tumor. The rearrangement joined TRBV19 to TRBJ2-5; perhaps TRBD2 is the D gene, with 6 bases matching. CDR3 protein: CASSMGREKETQYF. The DNA sequence is TGTGCCAGTAGTATGGGTCGGGAGAAAGAGACCCAGTACTTC.